This TCR beta chain was retrieved from a study of cytomegalovirus exposure and HLA in healthy donors. PCR involved 60 Vbeta and 13 Jbeta primers. Repertoires were generated with immunoSEQ multiplex PCR, while TCRdb's copy carries only in-frame clones and drops some. Counted here are 170,000 or so clones, 77% occurring once; the ten biggest clones make up approximately 1.5%. The CDR3 spans 13 residues. Trimming stripped 5 bases from V and 4 bases from J, with 15 bases between. CDR1 SQVTM and CDR2 ANQGSEA come from the germline V gene. This rearrangement joins TRBV29-1 to TRBJ2-7; possible D gene TRBD1, 5 bases. The source of this sequence is a woman aged 25 to 39 in good health and CMV-seropositive. Specimen: PBMCs. The CDR3 region has the DNA TGCAGCGTTCAGACAGAATACCATTACGAGCAGTACTTC. Translation: CSVQTEYHYEQYF.